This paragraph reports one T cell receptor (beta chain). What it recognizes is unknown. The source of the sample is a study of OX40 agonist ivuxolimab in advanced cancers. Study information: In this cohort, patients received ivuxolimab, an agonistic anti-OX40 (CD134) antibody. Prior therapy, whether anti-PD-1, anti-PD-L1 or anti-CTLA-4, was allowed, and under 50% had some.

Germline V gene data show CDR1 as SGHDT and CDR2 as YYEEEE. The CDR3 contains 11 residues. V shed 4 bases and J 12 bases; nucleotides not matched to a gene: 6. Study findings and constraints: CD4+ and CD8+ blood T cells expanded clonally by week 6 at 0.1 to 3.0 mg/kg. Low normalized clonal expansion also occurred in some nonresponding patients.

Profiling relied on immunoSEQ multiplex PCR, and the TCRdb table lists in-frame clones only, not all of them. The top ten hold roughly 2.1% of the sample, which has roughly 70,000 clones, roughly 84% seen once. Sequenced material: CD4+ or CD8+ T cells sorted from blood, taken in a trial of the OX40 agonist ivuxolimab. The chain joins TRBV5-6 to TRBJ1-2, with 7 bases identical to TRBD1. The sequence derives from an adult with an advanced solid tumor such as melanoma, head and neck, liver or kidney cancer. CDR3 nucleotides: TGTGCCAGCAGCAGAACAGGGGCAGACACCTTC. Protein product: CASSRTGADTF.